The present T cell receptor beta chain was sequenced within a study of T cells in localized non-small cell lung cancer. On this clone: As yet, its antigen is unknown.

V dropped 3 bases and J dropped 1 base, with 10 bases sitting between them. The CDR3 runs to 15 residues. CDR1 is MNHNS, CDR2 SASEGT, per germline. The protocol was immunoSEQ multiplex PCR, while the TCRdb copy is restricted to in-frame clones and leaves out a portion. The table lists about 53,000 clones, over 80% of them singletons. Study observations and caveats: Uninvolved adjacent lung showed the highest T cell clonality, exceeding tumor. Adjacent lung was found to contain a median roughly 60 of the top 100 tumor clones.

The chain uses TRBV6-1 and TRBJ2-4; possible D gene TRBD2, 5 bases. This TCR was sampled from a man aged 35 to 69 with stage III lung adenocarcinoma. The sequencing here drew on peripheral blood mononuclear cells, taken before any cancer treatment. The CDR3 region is CASSEIARAKNIQYF. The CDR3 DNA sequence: TGTGCCAGCAGTGAGATAGCGCGTGCCAAAAACATTCAGTACTTC.